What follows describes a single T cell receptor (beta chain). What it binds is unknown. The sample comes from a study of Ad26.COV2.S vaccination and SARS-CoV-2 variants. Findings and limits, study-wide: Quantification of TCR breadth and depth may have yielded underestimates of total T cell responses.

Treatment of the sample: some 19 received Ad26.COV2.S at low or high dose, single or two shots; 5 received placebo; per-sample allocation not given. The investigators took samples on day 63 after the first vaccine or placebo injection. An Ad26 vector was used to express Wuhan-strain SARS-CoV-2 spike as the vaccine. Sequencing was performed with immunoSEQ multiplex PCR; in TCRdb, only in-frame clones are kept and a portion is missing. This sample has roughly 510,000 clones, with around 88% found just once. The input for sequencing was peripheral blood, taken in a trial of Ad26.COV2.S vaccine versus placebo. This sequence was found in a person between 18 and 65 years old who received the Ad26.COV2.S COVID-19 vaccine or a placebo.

The CDR3 region is CASSSGAAGNTIYF. CDR3 nucleotide sequence: TGCGCCAGCAGCTCAGGGGCTGCTGGAAACACCATATATTTT. This sequence joins TRBV4-1 and TRBJ1-3; TRBD1 is a possible D gene (6 bases). V dropped 5 bases and J dropped 2 bases, with 10 bases sitting between them. The CDR3 is 14 amino acids. Germline V gives CDR1 MGHRA, CDR2 YSYEKL.